Below are 18 T cell receptor beta chains sequenced from a single sample in a study of a mutant IDH1 vaccine in newly diagnosed glioma. Sample time point: week 35, safety follow-up. In the vaccine, a single dose held 300 ug of the mutant IDH1 20-mer peptide, along with topical imiquimod. The antigens for these receptors are not known. Only in-frame clones appear in the TCRdb table, and some are missing; sequencing was by immunoSEQ multiplex PCR. The data hold some 63,000 clones, with 65% to 75% observed a single time. Sequences were derived from PBMCs, sampled from a glioma patient whose treatment included an IDH1 peptide vaccine. These receptors were collected from a man aged 45-60 years with glioma.

The chain has TRBV29-1 and TRBJ1-2; possible D gene TRBD1, 6 bases. This CDR3 has 13 amino acids. Germline CDR1 is SQVTM and CDR2 is ANQGSEA. Trimming removed 1 base from V and 7 bases from J, with 13 bases in between. The CDR3 is CSVEGLGAAGYTF. As DNA, the CDR3 is TGCAGCGTTGAAGGGTTGGGGGCGGCTGGCTACACCTTC.

The CDR3 nucleotides are TGTGCCAGCAGCTTGGCTGGGGCTAGAGGGGAGCAGTACTTC. It is translated as CASSLAGARGEQYF. The gene calls are TRBV5-6 and TRBJ2-7; TRBD1 or TRBD2 may be the D gene (5 bases each). Germline CDR1 is SGHDT and CDR2 is YYEEEE. The CDR3 is 14 residues long. The V and J ends lost 0 bases and 7 bases respectively, with 14 bases between them.

The chain joins TRBV28 to TRBJ2-7, with 10 bases matching TRBD1. V trimming: 9 bases; J trimming: 3 bases; junction bases outside the gene matches: 11. CDR1 is MDHEN, CDR2 SYDVKM, per germline. This CDR3 comprises 15 residues. The CDR3 coding sequence is TGTGCCAGTGCTGACCCGGGACAGGGGCTCTACGAGCAGTACTTC. Residues: CASADPGQGLYEQYF. Supplemented by reference TRBV28 and TRBJ2-7, the full variable domain reads DVKVTQSSRYLVKRTGEKVFLECVQDMDHENMFWYRQDPGLGLRLIYFSYDVKMKEKGDIPEGYSVSREKKERFSLILESASTNQTSMYLCASADPGQGLYEQYFGPGTRLTVT.

The rearrangement joins TRBV6-1 to TRBJ2-2; D gene uncertain. V gave up 7 bases and J gave up 0 bases, with 9 bases separating them. CDR3 length: 14 amino acids. Germline V gene data show CDR1 as MNHNS and CDR2 as SASEGT. Here the CDR3 reads CASTRQTNTGELFF. CDR3 nucleotide sequence: TGTGCCAGCACTAGGCAGACGAACACCGGGGAGCTGTTTTTT.

This clone was counted a single time. The chain joins TRBV4-2 to TRBJ2-1, with TRBD2 identical over 11 bases. The CDR3 contains 16 residues. Germline lookup yields CDR1 LGHNA and CDR2 YNFKEQ. V dropped 2 bases and J dropped 3; count of bases not matched to a gene: 3. Here the CDR3 reads CASSQTLAGGYNEQFF. CDR3 DNA sequence: TGTGCCAGCAGCCAAACCCTAGCGGGGGGCTACAATGAGCAGTTCTTC.

This clone was detected only once. CDR3 nucleotide sequence: TGCGCCAGCAGCTTCGCGGGGGGAACGGTGGTCAATGAGCAGTTCTTC. Amino acids: CASSFAGGTVVNEQFF. The chain combines TRBV5-1 with TRBJ2-1, with 8 bases lining up with TRBD2. Trimming removed 2 bases from V and 6 bases from J; junction bases left unmatched: 10. Germline CDR1 reads SGHRS; CDR2 reads YFSETQ. CDR3 length equals 16 residues.

The chain has TRBV7-9 and TRBJ2-5, with D unclear. The CDR3 has 13 amino acids. V lost 1 base, J lost 2 bases, and 5 bases lay in between. Germline loops: CDR1 SEHNR, CDR2 FQNEAQ (reference sequence). CDR3 bases: TGTGCCAGCAGCTTAGGCCTTCAAGAGACCCAGTACTTC. Its translation is CASSLGLQETQYF.

This chain connects TRBV5-6 to TRBJ2-1; 11 bases map to TRBD2. The V segment lost 1 base and the J segment 6 bases; nucleotides outside the gene matches: 3. The CDR3 loop spans 15 amino acids. Germline assignment: CDR1 SGHDT and CDR2 YYEEEE. CDR3 protein: CASSLLTSGSNEQFF. The DNA of the CDR3 is TGTGCCAGCAGCTTGTTAACTAGCGGGAGCAATGAGCAGTTCTTC.

This clone has a single count. CDR3 sequence reads: CASSMGNYEQYF. The CDR3 nucleotides read TGTGCCAGTAGTATGGGAAACTACGAGCAGTACTTC. V and J are TRBV19 and TRBJ2-7; the D is unclear. The CDR3 loop spans 12 amino acids. V lost 3 bases to trimming and J lost 3 bases, with 6 bases between them. Germline CDR1 reads LNHDA; CDR2 reads SQIVND (reference sequence).

V is TRBV19 and J is TRBJ2-1; the D call may be TRBD1 or TRBD2 (5 bases each). CDR1 is LNHDA and CDR2 is SQIVND in the germline V gene (reference sequence). With 3 bases removed from V and 0 bases from J, the gap between germline ends came to 18 bases. This CDR3 spans 18 amino acids. CDR3 nucleotides: TGTGCCAGTAGTATGAAGATCGGGACCACGTACTCCTACAATGAGCAGTTCTTC. This codes for CASSMKIGTTYSYNEQFF.

The rearrangement links TRBV9 to TRBJ2-7; TRBD1 matches at 7 bases. CDR1 is SGDLS and CDR2 is YYNGEE in the germline V gene. J was trimmed by 4 bases and V by 0 bases; bases with no gene match: 7. The CDR3 loop spans 15 amino acids. CDR3 coding DNA: TGTGCCAGCAGCGTAGGCCCTGACAGGGAATACGAGCAGTACTTC. As protein: CASSVGPDREYEQYF.

The V gene is TRBV6-1, the J gene TRBJ1-2, with TRBD1 matching 9 bases. Trimming cost V 4 bases and J 4 bases; bases outside gene matches: 13. Germline CDR1 is MNHNS and CDR2 is SASEGT. The CDR3 is made up of 17 amino acids. The CDR3: CASSVVLGQGRVYGYTF. CDR3 in DNA: TGTGCCAGCAGTGTAGTACTAGGACAGGGGCGGGTCTATGGCTACACCTTC.

The CDR3 sequence is CASSRAGTDSNQPQHF. The CDR3 DNA sequence: TGTGCCAGCAGCCGAGCCGGGACAGATAGCAATCAGCCCCAGCATTTT. The gene calls are TRBV7-8 and TRBJ1-5; 7 positions match TRBD1. The CDR3 is 16 amino acids. Trimming took 5 bases from V and 0 from J; bases not matched to a gene: 7. Germline V gives CDR1 SGHVS, CDR2 FQNEAQ.

The CDR3 region has the DNA TGCGCCAGCAGCTGGAGTCAGGGGGCAGAAACTGAAGCTTTCTTT. Translated: CASSWSQGAETEAFF. This rearrangement joins TRBV5-1 to TRBJ1-1, with 8 positions matching TRBD1. Germline trimming cut 3 bases from V and 5 bases from J; bases unmatched to any gene: 9. The CDR3 is 15 amino acids. Germline V gene data show CDR1 as SGHRS and CDR2 as YFSETQ. Drawing the rest from reference TRBV5-1 and TRBJ1-1, the complete variable domain is KAGVTQTPRYLIKTRGQQVTLSCSPISGHRSVSWYQQTPGQGLQFLFEYFSETQRNKGNFPGRFSGRQFSNSRSEMNVSTLELGDSALYLCASSWSQGAETEAFFGQGTRLTVV.

The sample holds a few counts of this clone. The gene calls are TRBV9 and TRBJ1-3, with a possible D match to TRBD1 (5 bases). V was shortened by 4 bases and J by 0 bases, with 11 bases between the two germline ends. Germline lookup yields CDR1 SGDLS and CDR2 YYNGEE. CDR3 length: 15 amino acids. CDR3 coding DNA: TGTGCCAGCAGCCCCCGGGGCAACTCTGGAAACACCATATATTTT. It encodes CASSPRGNSGNTIYF.

The chain joins TRBV7-2 to TRBJ2-7; D not certain. CDR3 length: 14 amino acids. The germline V and J ends were trimmed by 5 bases and 1 base, with 12 bases remaining between them. Per the germline V gene, CDR1 is SGHTA and CDR2 is FQGNSA. The CDR3 sequence is CASSPIFQSYEQYF. DNA for the CDR3: TGTGCCAGCAGCCCGATATTTCAGTCCTACGAGCAGTACTTC.

The chain couples TRBV2 to TRBJ2-1; weak D call: TRBD1 (8 bases). V was shortened by 4 bases and J by 9 bases, with 16 bases between the two germline ends. CDR1 SNHLY and CDR2 FYNNEI come from the germline V gene. This CDR3 region has 14 residues. This CDR3 is CASSGNRGGSEQFF. The CDR3 DNA is TGTGCCAGCAGTGGGAACAGGGGGGGCAGTGAGCAGTTCTTC.

This clone was counted only a few times. CDR3 residues: CASRIQGNYGYTF. In DNA, the CDR3 is TGTGCCAGCAGGATACAGGGGAACTATGGCTACACCTTC. The J gene is TRBJ1-2, the V gene TRBV7-2; TRBD1 matches 7 bases. The CDR3 has 13 amino acids. Looked up from germline, CDR1 is SGHTA and CDR2 is FQGNSA. The V segment lost 6 bases and the J segment 2 bases; nucleotides outside the gene matches: 3.